These T cell receptor beta chains were read from a single sample in a study of blood T cell repertoires in COVID-19. Profiling relied on immunoSEQ multiplex PCR, and the TCRdb table lists in-frame clones only, not all of them. There are 200,000 to 250,000 clones in the sample; roughly 82% occur only once, and 4% to 5% lies in the top ten. The sample was peripheral blood. The receptors were gathered from a woman aged 70-85 years with acute or convalescent COVID-19. Each CDR3 is given with its conserved first and last residue. D genes are given only for firm matches. Some rows mark clone size as missing; the rest say once, few, many or name a class of expanded clone.

J,D,V,size,DNA,CDR3
TRBJ2-5,NA,TRBV13,NA,TGTGCCAGCAGCTTACGAGGACAGCAAGAGACCCAGTACTTC,CASSLRGQQETQYF
TRBJ1-3,TRBD1,TRBV5-1,NA,TGCGCCAGCAGCTCGGGACAGACAAACACCATATATTTT,CASSSGQTNTIYF
TRBJ1-4,NA,TRBV7-8,NA,TGTGCCAGCAGCTTAGATATCCCAGGGGTCGGTTATGAAAAACTGTTTTTT,CASSLDIPGVGYEKLFF
TRBJ2-7,TRBD2,TRBV6-1,NA,TGTGCCAGCAGTGATCCGAACCGATCTAGCGGACCCGAGCAGTACTTC,CASSDPNRSSGPEQYF
TRBJ2-7,TRBD1,TRBV4-1,NA,TGCGCCAGCAGCTACCGACTCCGAAACCGGGACAGGGTCCACGAGCAGTACTTC,CASSYRLRNRDRVHEQYF
TRBJ2-5,TRBD2,TRBV2,NA,TGTGCCAGCAGTGCGACTAGCGGGGGTCCTCAAGAGACCCAGTACTTC,CASSATSGGPQETQYF
TRBJ2-7,TRBD1,TRBV27,NA,TGTGCCAGCAGTTCCTCCGGACAGGGACTCTACGAGCAGTACTTC,CASSSSGQGLYEQYF
TRBJ1-4,NA,TRBV4-2,NA,TGTGCCAGCAGCCAAGCTTCCGGGATGCTTGGTGAAAAACTGTTTTTT,CASSQASGMLGEKLFF
TRBJ1-5,TRBD1,TRBV5-1,NA,TGCGCCAGCAGCTCAGGACAGGGGGATCAGCCCCAGCATTTT,CASSSGQGDQPQHF
TRBJ1-1,NA,TRBV30,few,TGTGCATTGGCGGGAGATCGGTCGGCTTTCTTT,CALAGDRSAFF
TRBJ2-7,TRBD2,TRBV27,NA,TGTGCCAGCAGTCTGCGACTAGCTAGTTCGGGGGAGCAGTACTTC,CASSLRLASSGEQYF
TRBJ1-6,NA,TRBV4-3,NA,TGCGCCAGCAGCCAAGAACAGTTTTCACCCCTCCACTTT,CASSQEQFSPLHF
TRBJ1-5,TRBD1,TRBV12-3/TRBV12-4,NA,TGTGCCAGCAGTCGAGACAGGGACCAGCCCCAGCATTTT,CASSRDRDQPQHF
TRBJ1-2,TRBD1,TRBV6-5,NA,TGTGCCAGCAGTATTAACAGGGGCAGTGGCTATGGCTACACCTTC,CASSINRGSGYGYTF
TRBJ1-1,NA,TRBV29-1,many,TGCAGCGGCGCGCAGACAGCTAACACTGAAGCTTTCTTT,CSGAQTANTEAFF
TRBJ1-6,TRBD1,TRBV28,NA,TGTGCCAGCAGGTCCGGGACAGATAATTCACCCCTCCACTTT,CASRSGTDNSPLHF
TRBJ1-5,NA,TRBV25-1,few,TGTGCCAGCAGCCAGTACAGTGATCAGCCCCAGCATTTT,CASSQYSDQPQHF
TRBJ2-7,TRBD2,TRBV30,NA,TGTGCCTGGAGTGCGGGGGGGTTCTACGAGCAGTACTTC,CAWSAGGFYEQYF
TRBJ1-1,NA,TRBV27,NA,TGTGCCAGCAGCCCGGAGCTCCGGGGGAACACTGAAGCTTTCTTT,CASSPELRGNTEAFF
TRBJ2-5,NA,TRBV28,NA,TGTGCCAGCAGTACCAGTGGGCAGGAGACCCAGTACTTC,CASSTSGQETQYF
TRBJ1-5,NA,TRBV10-3,NA,TGTGCCATCAGTTTTACAGCACTTAATAGCAATCAGCCCCAGCATTTT,CAISFTALNSNQPQHF
TRBJ1-2,NA,TRBV29-1,NA,TGCAGCGTTGAAGCAGGGTTCACCGGCTATGGCTACACCTTC,CSVEAGFTGYGYTF
TRBJ2-4,TRBD2,TRBV7-9,NA,TGTGCCAGCAGCCCCACGGGCGGGGGGGTCAAAAACATTCAGTACTTC,CASSPTGGGVKNIQYF
TRBJ1-1,NA,TRBV10-1,NA,TGCGCCAGCAAAGAGGGTAACACTGAAGCTTTCTTT,CASKEGNTEAFF
TRBJ2-7,TRBD1,TRBV6-5,NA,TGTGCCAGCACTCTGGCGGGACAGGGATCATACGAGCAGTACTTC,CASTLAGQGSYEQYF
TRBJ1-1,NA,TRBV6-5,once,TGTGCCAGCATCCCCACAGGGTCCACTGAAGCTTTCTTT,CASIPTGSTEAFF
TRBJ1-2,NA,TRBV6-5,NA,TGTGCCAGCAGGGCAGGGATATCCTTCTATGGCTACACCTTC,CASRAGISFYGYTF
TRBJ1-1,TRBD1,TRBV5-1,NA,TGCGCCAGCAGCCTAACAGGGGTTGAAGCTTTCTTT,CASSLTGVEAFF
TRBJ1-5,NA,TRBV30,once,TGTGCCTGGAGTGACGGTGGCCCGGGAAGCAATCAGCCCCAGCATTTT,CAWSDGGPGSNQPQHF
TRBJ2-6,NA,TRBV6-6,NA,TGTGCCAGCAGTTTCACGGTAGCTGGGGCCAACGTCCTGACTTTC,CASSFTVAGANVLTF
TRBJ1-1,NA,TRBV7-9,NA,TGTGCCAGCAGCTTAGGGGGGACATTTATGGACACTGAAGCTTTCTTT,CASSLGGTFMDTEAFF
TRBJ1-2,NA,TRBV5-6,NA,TGTGCCAGCAGCCCTGACAGGAACTATGGCTACACCTTC,CASSPDRNYGYTF
TRBJ1-5,NA,TRBV5-1,NA,TGCGCCAGCAGCTTGGACAGCCCGGGGTATAGCAATCAGCCCCAGCATTTT,CASSLDSPGYSNQPQHF
TRBJ1-3,TRBD1,TRBV11-2,NA,TGTGCCAGCAGCCCCCGGACAGGGGGAAACACCATATATTTT,CASSPRTGGNTIYF
TRBJ2-3,NA,TRBV24-1,once,TGTGCCACCAGTGTAGGGGGCACAGATACGCAGTATTTT,CATSVGGTDTQYF
TRBJ1-1,NA,TRBV14,NA,TGTGCCAGCAGCCAGCGATCAACGGGGGACCGAACTGAAGCTTTCTTT,CASSQRSTGDRTEAFF
TRBJ1-2,TRBD1,TRBV7-2,NA,TGTGCCAGCAGCTACCGGGACAGGGAAGGCTACACCTTC,CASSYRDREGYTF
TRBJ2-5,TRBD1,TRBV5-1,few,TGCGCCAGCAAACAGGGGGACCGAGAGACCCAGTACTTC,CASKQGDRETQYF
TRBJ1-2,NA,TRBV11-2,NA,TGTGCCAGCAGCTTAGATCCGGGGAAGGGCTATGGCTACACCTTC,CASSLDPGKGYGYTF
TRBJ1-5,NA,TRBV3-1/TRBV3-2,NA,TGTGCCAGCAGCCACGCGGCGGGGAATCAGCCCCAGCATTTT,CASSHAAGNQPQHF